This T cell receptor beta chain was profiled in a study of CD8 T cells in ankylosing spondylitis. Regarding the study as a whole: Reactive arthritis synovial fluid and blood were previously reported to contain some motif variants. Seemingly distinctive of ankylosing spondylitis blood was a TCR beta motif formed by eight highly homologous variants.

TCRdb itself ran the 5' RACE reads through MiXCR, one entry per CDR3 protein. The top ten hold almost 7% of the sample, which has just under 550,000 distinct CDR3 sequences, about 12% seen once. This clonotype has just a few counts. Its antigen remains unidentified. What was sequenced was blood, either unsorted or a sorted T cell fraction (not recorded which). This receptor was obtained from a male donor with ankylosing spondylitis.

CDR3 nucleotides: TGCGCCAGCAGCGCCTCTGACGGTTTAGGTGGCTACACCTTC. Translated: CASSASDGLGGYTF. The rearrangement joins TRBV5-1 to TRBJ1-2, with D unclear. The CDR3 contains 14 residues. Trimming removed 4 bases from V and 7 bases from J, with 17 bases in between. The germline V gene encodes CDR1 SGHRS and CDR2 YFSETQ.